The present T cell receptor beta chain was sequenced within a study of human T cells and chemical hapten exposure. At the level of the study: The use of 2% DPC on around 2 cm by around 2 cm of upper inner arm skin constituted sensitization.

Per the germline V gene, CDR1 is DFQATT and CDR2 is SNEGSKA (reference sequence). The CDR3 length is 12 residues. V lost 6 bases and J 5 bases, leaving 8 bases between the germline ends. Study findings and constraints: Counts of TCRs above 1 in 1000 frequency stayed unchanged with DPC sensitization. Expanded TCRs formed significantly more large CDR3 similarity clusters than controls. Because they had alopecia, donors may respond immunologically unlike healthy people.

Documented time point: patch test 2, 6 weeks after DPC sensitization. Treatment denoted: therapeutic diphenylcyclopropenone sensitization with weekly scalp DPC. Concerning this clonotype: Antigen specificity is unknown.

MiXCR, applied by TCRdb to the RACE reads, yields one record per CDR3 protein. Here the sample spans approximately 80,000 distinct CDR3 sequences, about 9.4% being singletons. The source material was whole blood, sampled in connection with sensitization to the hapten diphenylcyclopropenone (DPC). The chain employs TRBV20-1 and TRBJ1-6; tentative D call: TRBD1 (6 bases). This TCR came from a woman in her forties or fifties with alopecia areata. Some clones in this sample may be carry-over from other donors' samples. This CDR3 reads CSAGDNNSPLHF. The CDR3 DNA is TGCAGTGCGGGGGACAATAATTCACCCCTCCACTTT.